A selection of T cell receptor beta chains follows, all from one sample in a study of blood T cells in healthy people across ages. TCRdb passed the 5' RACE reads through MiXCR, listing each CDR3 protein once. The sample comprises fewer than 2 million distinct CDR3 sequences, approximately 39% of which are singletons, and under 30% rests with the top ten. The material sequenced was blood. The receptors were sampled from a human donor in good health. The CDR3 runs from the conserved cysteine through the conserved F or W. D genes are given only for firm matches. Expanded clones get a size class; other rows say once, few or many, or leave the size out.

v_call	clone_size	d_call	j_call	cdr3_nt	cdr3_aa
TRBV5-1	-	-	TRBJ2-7	TGCGCCAGCAGCTTGGCCTGGCGTTCTCTCTACGAGCAGTACTTC	CASSLAWRSLYEQYF
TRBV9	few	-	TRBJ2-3	TGTGCCAGCAGCGTAGACATGGATACGCAGTATTTT	CASSVDMDTQYF
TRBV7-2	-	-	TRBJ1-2	TGTGCCAGCAGCTTATCCAGGGAAAAAGGTGGCTACACCTTC	CASSLSREKGGYTF
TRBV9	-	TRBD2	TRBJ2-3	TGTGCCAGCAGCGTCTCTAGCGGGGGGAACCGGCCCGCGCAGTATTTT	CASSVSSGGNRPAQYF
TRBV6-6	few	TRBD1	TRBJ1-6	TGTGCCAGCAGCCAAGGGGGCATGATCGATAATTCACCCCTCCACTTT	CASSQGGMIDNSPLHF
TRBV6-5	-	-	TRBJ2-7	TGTGCCAGCAGTTACGCGGGGGCCTCCTACAATGAGCAGTACTTC	CASSYAGASYNEQYF
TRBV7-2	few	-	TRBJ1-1	TGTGCCAGCGGAACACAGGGCTATCGGGCTTTCTTT	CASGTQGYRAFF
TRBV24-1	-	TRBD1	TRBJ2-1	TGTGCCACCAGTGATCCGACAGGGGATAGGTCCTACAATGAGCAGTTCTTC	CATSDPTGDRSYNEQFF
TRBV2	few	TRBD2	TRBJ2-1	TGTGCCAGCAGAAAACTAGCGGGGGCCTACAATGAGCAGTTCTTC	CASRKLAGAYNEQFF
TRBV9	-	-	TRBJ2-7	TGTGCCAGCAGCGTTAGACACCCCCACGCGTTTTCCCGGGAGCAGTACTTC	CASSVRHPHAFSREQYF
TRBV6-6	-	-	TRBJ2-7	TGTGCCAGCAGTTACTCGATGTGGGGGGCCGCCGAGCAGTACTTC	CASSYSMWGAAEQYF
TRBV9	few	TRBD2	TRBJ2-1	TGTGCCAGCAGCGTAGGCGGGGGGGTCATAAATGAGCAGTTCTTC	CASSVGGGVINEQFF
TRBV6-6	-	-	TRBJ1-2	TGTGCCAGCAGTTACTCGAGGGAAAACTATGGCTACACCTTC	CASSYSRENYGYTF
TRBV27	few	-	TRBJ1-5	TGTGCCAGCAGTTTTGCTGGCAATCAGCCCCAGCATTTT	CASSFAGNQPQHF
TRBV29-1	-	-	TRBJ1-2	TGCAGCGTTGAAGATATTCTGAATAACTATGGCTACACCTTC	CSVEDILNNYGYTF
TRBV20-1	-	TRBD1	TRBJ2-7	TGCAGTGCTCAACCCCTACGACAGGGAGCCTACGAGCAGTACTTC	CSAQPLRQGAYEQYF
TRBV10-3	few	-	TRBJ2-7	TGTGCCATCAGTGAGAGAACCACCTACAATGAGCAGTACTTC	CAISERTTYNEQYF
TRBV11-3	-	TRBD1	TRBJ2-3	TGTGCCAGCAGCGCACAGGGGACAGATACGCAGTATTTT	CASSAQGTDTQYF
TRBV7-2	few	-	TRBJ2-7	TGTGCCAGCAGCTTAACTAGGAGAAATTTCTACGAGCAGTACTTC	CASSLTRRNFYEQYF
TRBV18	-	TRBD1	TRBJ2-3	TGTGCCAGCTCACGTTTGGGACAGATCCTTACTAGCACAGATACGCAGTATTTT	CASSRLGQILTSTDTQYF
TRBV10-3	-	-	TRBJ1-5	TGTGCCATCAGTGCGGGTCAGAGAAATAGCAATCAGCCCCAGCATTTT	CAISAGQRNSNQPQHF
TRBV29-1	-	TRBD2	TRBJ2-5	TGCAGTTTGGGGGGGAGGGGAGAGACCCAGTACTTC	CSLGGRGETQYF
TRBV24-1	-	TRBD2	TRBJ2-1	TGTGCCACCAGTGACACACGGAGGGGAGGGAGGTCCTACAATGAGCAGTTCTTC	CATSDTRRGGRSYNEQFF
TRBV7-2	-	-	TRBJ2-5	TGTGCCAGCAGCCTAGCACAAGCGGGCGATCAAGAGACCCAGTACTTC	CASSLAQAGDQETQYF
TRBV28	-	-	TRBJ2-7	TGTGCCAGCAGTTCAAACCCAGGGGACTCCTACGAGCAGTACTTC	CASSSNPGDSYEQYF
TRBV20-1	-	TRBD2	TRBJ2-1	TGCAGTGCTAGAGATATTAGCGGGGAATACAATGAGCAGTTCTTC	CSARDISGEYNEQFF
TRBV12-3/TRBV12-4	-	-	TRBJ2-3	TGTGCCAGCAGGTACGGGGTCAGTTCGTCAGATACGCAGTATTTT	CASRYGVSSSDTQYF